The 19 T cell receptor beta chains listed next were all sequenced from one sample in a study of response to subunit inactivated influenza vaccine. MiXCR, applied by TCRdb to the RT-PCR reads, yields one record per CDR3 protein. Of hundreds of thousands of distinct CDR3 sequences detected, 25% appear once; the ten largest clones hold 1.9%. The sequenced sample was CD4+ T cells sorted from PBMCs, obtained roughly 5 days after vaccination. These receptors were taken from a man in his fifties or sixties who received an inactivated influenza vaccine.

The chain employs TRBV3-1 and TRBJ2-1, with TRBD2 matching over 12 bases. The junction had 22 bases not matched to a gene; V was cut back by 11 bases and J by 8 bases. The CDR3 sequence is 18 residues long. Germline V lookup: CDR1 LGHDT, CDR2 YNNKEL (reference sequence). CDR3 residues: CASHGGLAGSHMGDEQFF. CDR3 DNA: TGTGCCTCACACGGCGGACTAGCGGGATCGCATATGGGCGATGAGCAGTTCTTC.

This chain joins TRBV6-1 and TRBJ1-1; 7 positions agree with TRBD1. With V trimmed by 3 bases and J by 10 bases, 11 bases remained unmatched. Germline CDR1 reads MNHNS; CDR2 reads SASEGT. The CDR3 consists of 14 residues. CDR3 sequence reads: CASSEFRTGVGAFF. Here the CDR3 DNA reads TGTGCCAGCAGTGAGTTTCGAACAGGGGTGGGAGCTTTCTTT.

This clonotype was recorded a few times. The J gene is TRBJ2-2, the V gene TRBV6-1, with D tentatively TRBD1 or TRBD2 (5 bases each). CDR3 length equals 13 residues. V lost 8 bases and J 0 bases, leaving 7 bases between the germline ends. Looked up from germline, CDR1 is MNHNS and CDR2 is SASEGT. This CDR3 is CASRGPNTGELFF. CDR3 nucleotide sequence: TGTGCCAGCCGGGGACCGAACACCGGGGAGCTGTTTTTT.

This clonotype was counted ten times or more. The chain links TRBV12-3 or TRBV12-4 to TRBJ2-7; D is ambiguous. This CDR3 has 12 amino acids. Trimming took off 2 bases at V and 1 base at J, with 3 bases between the two ends. The CDR3 sequence is CASSLYSYEQYF. The CDR3 DNA sequence: TGTGCCAGCAGTTTATATTCCTACGAGCAGTACTTC.

There are a few counts of this clonotype. The V and J genes are TRBV7-3 and TRBJ2-3; the match to TRBD2 covers 12 bases. The CDR3 extends over 16 amino acids. The ends lost 5 bases at V and 4 bases at J; junction bases unmatched: 7. Germline CDR1 and CDR2: SGHTA and FQGTGA. The CDR3 bases are TGTGCCAGCAGCCCAAGACTAGCGGGAGCCTCAGATACGCAGTATTTT. This sequence encodes CASSPRLAGASDTQYF. Full variable domain (rest looked up from reference TRBV7-3 and TRBJ2-3): GAGVSQTPSNKVTEKGKYVELRCDPISGHTALYWYRQSLGQGPEFLIYFQGTGAADDSGLPNDRFFAVRPEGSVSTLKIQRTERGDSAVYLCASSPRLAGASDTQYFGPGTRLTVL.

The J gene is TRBJ2-4, the V gene TRBV6-2 or TRBV6-3, with 12 bases aligning to TRBD2. Germline values: CDR1 MNHEY, CDR2 SVGEGT. Germline trimming cut 1 base from V and 0 bases from J; bases unmatched to any gene: 10. The CDR3 is 20 residues long. Written as DNA, the CDR3 is TGTGCCAGCAGTTACTGGATCCAGACTAGCGGGAGAAGAGCCAAAAACATTCAGTACTTC. Its translation is CASSYWIQTSGRRAKNIQYF.

The V and J genes are TRBV7-2 and TRBJ2-5, with D tentatively TRBD1 (5 bases). V was clipped by 2 bases and J by 4 bases, with 14 bases between them. Looked up from germline, CDR1 is SGHTA and CDR2 is FQGNSA. The CDR3 contains 15 residues. The CDR3 sequence is CASSLIRERLETQYF. In DNA, the CDR3 is TGTGCCAGCAGCTTAATCAGGGAACGGCTAGAGACCCAGTACTTC. The full variable domain, in which reference TRBV7-2 and TRBJ2-5 provide the parts outside the CDR3, is GAGVSQSPSNKVTEKGKDVELRCDPISGHTALYWYRQSLGQGLEFLIYFQGNSAPDKSGLPSDRFSAERTGGSVSTLTIQRTQQEDSAVYLCASSLIRERLETQYFGPGTRLLVL.

This chain uses TRBV20-1 with TRBJ2-1, with D maybe TRBD2 (6 bases). Germline CDR1 and CDR2: DFQATT and SNEGSKA (reference sequence). The V gene lost 5 bases and the J gene lost 2 bases, with 13 bases spanning the gap. The CDR3 extends over 14 amino acids. CDR3 protein: CSARDWGTYNEQFF. CDR3 bases: TGCAGTGCTCGGGACTGGGGTACCTACAATGAGCAGTTCTTC.

The chain has TRBV6-1 and TRBJ2-7, with TRBD2 matching 8 bases. The germline V gene has CDR1 MNHNS and CDR2 SASEGT. This CDR3 contains 15 residues. With V trimmed by 6 bases and J by 6 bases, 13 bases remained unmatched. The CDR3: CASSRATLLAAEQYF. The CDR3 DNA is TGTGCCAGCAGCCGTGCCACTCTACTAGCGGCCGAGCAGTACTTC.

CDR3: CSVTPGGANYEQYF. CDR3 nucleotide sequence: TGCAGCGTCACCCCAGGGGGCGCCAACTACGAGCAGTACTTC. The rearrangement joins TRBV29-1 to TRBJ2-7, with TRBD1 matching 8 bases. Trimming took 6 bases from V and 3 from J; bases not matched to a gene: 10. This CDR3 is 14 amino acids long. Germline values: CDR1 SQVTM, CDR2 ANQGSEA.

The gene calls are TRBV5-1 and TRBJ2-3; the match to TRBD1 covers 9 bases. CDR3 size: 14 residues. CDR1 SGHRS and CDR2 YFSETQ come from the germline V gene. The ends lost 5 bases at V and 3 bases at J; junction bases unmatched: 4. The CDR3 here is CASRPTGGTDTQYF. CDR3 coding DNA: TGCGCCAGCAGACCGACAGGGGGGACAGATACGCAGTATTTT.

The chain has TRBV20-1 and TRBJ1-5, with D possibly TRBD1 on 5 matching bases. CDR3 length equals 16 residues. In germline, CDR1 is DFQATT, CDR2 SNEGSKA (reference sequence). Deletions cut 0 bases from V and 0 bases from J, with 12 bases between. For the CDR3, the DNA is TGCAGTGCTAGAGATGGGGCACTTGATAGCAATCAGCCCCAGCATTTT. Translating gives CSARDGALDSNQPQHF.

This chain connects TRBV25-1 to TRBJ2-6; no clear D. The V end lost 2 bases, the J end lost 0 bases, and 11 bases lay between the germline ends. The CDR3 loop spans 17 amino acids. Germline loops: CDR1 MGHDK, CDR2 SYGVNS. CDR3: CASSETVGSSGANVLTF. CDR3 nucleotide sequence: TGTGCCAGCAGTGAAACGGTCGGTAGCTCTGGGGCCAACGTCCTGACTTTC. The full variable domain, with the rest looked up from reference TRBV25-1 and TRBJ2-6, is EADIYQTPRYLVIGTGKKITLECSQTMGHDKMYWYQQDPGMELHLIHYSYGVNSTEKGDLSSESTVSRIRTEHFPLTLESARPSHTSQYLCASSETVGSSGANVLTFGAGSRLTVL.

This clonotype has only a few counts. This chain uses TRBV29-1 with TRBJ2-7; the D gene is possibly TRBD1 (5 bases). V was cut by 4 bases and J by 5 bases, with 15 bases left in between. Germline V gene lookup returns CDR1 SQVTM and CDR2 ANQGSEA. The CDR3 consists of 13 residues. The CDR3 region has the DNA TGCAGCGTTGGGAGACCAGGGCCGGACGAGCAGTACTTC. It codes for CSVGRPGPDEQYF.

This clonotype occurred a few times. V is TRBV9 and J is TRBJ2-1; TRBD2 matches at 7 bases. The length of the CDR3 is 16 residues. CDR1 and CDR2 from the germline V gene are SGDLS and YYNGEE. Unmatched junction bases numbered 7, after V lost 0 bases and J lost 4 bases. The CDR3 spells CASSVEGGRWYNEQFF. The CDR3 nucleotides read TGTGCCAGCAGCGTAGAGGGCGGGAGATGGTACAATGAGCAGTTCTTC. Filled out from reference TRBV9 and TRBJ2-1, the complete variable domain reads DSGVTQTPKHLITATGQRVTLRCSPRSGDLSVYWYQQSLDQGLQFLIQYYNGEERAKGNILERFSAQQFPDLHSELNLSSLELGDSALYFCASSVEGGRWYNEQFFGPGTRLTVL.

The V call is TRBV20-1, the J call TRBJ2-1, with TRBD2 identical over 7 bases. Germline CDR1 DFQATT, CDR2 SNEGSKA (reference sequence). The J segment lost 4 bases and the V segment lost 6 bases, leaving 15 bases of the junction unmatched. This CDR3 is 16 amino acids long. CDR3 sequence (DNA): TGCAGTGCCCCCCAGGGAGGGGCGTTGTCTTACAATGAGCAGTTCTTC. Amino acids: CSAPQGGALSYNEQFF.

The rearrangement uses TRBV27 and TRBJ2-3, with D possibly TRBD1 on 7 matching bases. This CDR3 spans 20 amino acids. The germline CDR1 and CDR2 sequences are MNHEY and SMNVEV (reference sequence). V was clipped by 6 bases and J by 2 bases, with 30 bases between them. The CDR3 is CASSPAGGIPLVPLTDTQYF. The CDR3 region has the DNA TGTGCCAGCAGCCCTGCAGGGGGGATCCCGCTAGTCCCCCTCACAGATACGCAGTATTTT.

The sample holds a few counts of this clonotype. The rearrangement uses TRBV4-3 and TRBJ2-2, with 9 bases identical to TRBD2. The germline V gene has CDR1 LGHNA and CDR2 YSLEER. With V trimmed by 0 bases and J by 5 bases, 13 bases remained unmatched. This CDR3 spans 19 amino acids. DNA for the CDR3: TGCGCCAGCAGCCAAGATGCTAGTGGGCTAGCGGGGAAGACCGGGGAGCTGTTTTTT. Its protein is CASSQDASGLAGKTGELFF.

V and J are TRBV10-2 and TRBJ1-1, with 10 bases matching TRBD1. The V segment lost 8 bases and the J segment 10 bases; nucleotides outside the gene matches: 10. This CDR3 has 13 residues. CDR1 WSHSY and CDR2 SAAADI come from the germline V gene. DNA for the CDR3: TGCGCCAGCCTGGTCCGGGACAGGGGATTAGCTTTCTTT. The encoded protein is CASLVRDRGLAFF.